What follows describes a single TCR beta chain. Documented treatment: randomized to nivolumab then ipilimumab (arm A) or the reverse (arm B). Live CD3+CD8+ CD19− CD56− cells were sorted from PBMCs. Sequenced by immunoSEQ multiplex PCR; TCRdb stores in-frame clones only, minus some. The sample holds roughly 8,800 clones, over 50% seen once. The germline CDR1 and CDR2 sequences are SQVTM and ANQGSEA. V shed 6 bases, J shed 2 bases, and the junction held 10 bases outside the gene matches. CDR3 length equals 14 residues. The sample comes from a study of sequential checkpoint blockade in melanoma. Study at large: After both sequences, patients received maintenance nivolumab.

This specimen was CD8+ T cells sorted from blood (inferred from file names), taken from a patient given nivolumab and ipilimumab in sequence. The gene calls are TRBV29-1 and TRBJ2-7; 7 positions agree with TRBD1. The sequence was collected from a human donor with melanoma. Here the CDR3 DNA reads TGCAGCGTCCAAACAGGGGATTCTCCCTACGAGCAGTACTTC. Its protein product is CSVQTGDSPYEQYF.